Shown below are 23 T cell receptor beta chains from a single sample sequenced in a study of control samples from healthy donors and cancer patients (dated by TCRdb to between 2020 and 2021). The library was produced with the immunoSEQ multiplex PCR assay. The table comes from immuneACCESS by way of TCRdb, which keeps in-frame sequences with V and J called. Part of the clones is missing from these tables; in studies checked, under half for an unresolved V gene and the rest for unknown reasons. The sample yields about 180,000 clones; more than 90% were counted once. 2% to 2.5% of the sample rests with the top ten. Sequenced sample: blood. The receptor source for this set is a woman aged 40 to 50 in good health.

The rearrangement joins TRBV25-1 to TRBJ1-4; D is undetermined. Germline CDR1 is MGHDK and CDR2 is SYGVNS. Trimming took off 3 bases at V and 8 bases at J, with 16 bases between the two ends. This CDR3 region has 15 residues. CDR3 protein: CASSDPEEEGEKLFF. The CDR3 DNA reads TGTGCCAGCAGTGATCCGGAGGAGGAAGGCGAAAAACTGTTTTTT.

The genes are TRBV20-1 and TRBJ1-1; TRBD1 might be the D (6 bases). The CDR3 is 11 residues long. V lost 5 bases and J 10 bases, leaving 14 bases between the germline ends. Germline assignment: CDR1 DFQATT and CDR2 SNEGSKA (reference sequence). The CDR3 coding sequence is TGCAGTGCTTGGACAGCCCTGATAGCTTTCTTT. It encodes CSAWTALIAFF.

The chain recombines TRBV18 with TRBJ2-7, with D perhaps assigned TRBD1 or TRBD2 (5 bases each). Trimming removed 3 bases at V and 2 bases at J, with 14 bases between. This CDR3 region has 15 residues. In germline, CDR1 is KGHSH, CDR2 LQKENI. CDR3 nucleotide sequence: TGTGCCAGCTCACCCTACATGGGGGTAGCCTACGAGCAGTACTTC. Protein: CASSPYMGVAYEQYF.

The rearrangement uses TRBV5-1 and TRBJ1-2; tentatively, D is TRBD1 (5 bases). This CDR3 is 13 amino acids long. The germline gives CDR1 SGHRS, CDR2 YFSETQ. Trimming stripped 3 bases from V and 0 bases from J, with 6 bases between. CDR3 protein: CASSSTANYGYTF. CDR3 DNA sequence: TGCGCCAGCAGCTCGACAGCTAACTATGGCTACACCTTC.

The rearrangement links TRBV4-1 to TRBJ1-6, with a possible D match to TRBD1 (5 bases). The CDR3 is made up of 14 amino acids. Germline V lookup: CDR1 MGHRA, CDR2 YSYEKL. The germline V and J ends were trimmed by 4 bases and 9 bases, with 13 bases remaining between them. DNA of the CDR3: TGCGCCAGCAGCCTGACAGTGAACAGTTCACCCCTCCACTTT. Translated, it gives CASSLTVNSSPLHF.

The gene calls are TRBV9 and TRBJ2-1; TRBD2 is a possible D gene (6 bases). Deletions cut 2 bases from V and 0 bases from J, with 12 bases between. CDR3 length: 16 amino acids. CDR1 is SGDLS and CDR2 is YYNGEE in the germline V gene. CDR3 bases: TGTGCCAGCAGCGTGACTAGTTTTAGCTCCTACAATGAGCAGTTCTTC. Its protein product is CASSVTSFSSYNEQFF.

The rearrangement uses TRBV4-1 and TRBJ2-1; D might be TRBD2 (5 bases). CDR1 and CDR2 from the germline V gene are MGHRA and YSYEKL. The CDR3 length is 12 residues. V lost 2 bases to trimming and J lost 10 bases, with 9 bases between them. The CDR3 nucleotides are TGCGCCAGCAGCCAACCCGGGGAGGAGCAGTTCTTC. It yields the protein CASSQPGEEQFF.

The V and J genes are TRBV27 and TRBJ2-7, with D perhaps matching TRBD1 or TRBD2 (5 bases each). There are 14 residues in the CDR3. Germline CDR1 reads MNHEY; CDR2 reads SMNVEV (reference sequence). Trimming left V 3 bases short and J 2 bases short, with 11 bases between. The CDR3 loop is CASSLRGVTYEQYF. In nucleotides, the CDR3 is TGTGCCAGCAGTTTGAGGGGTGTAACCTACGAGCAGTACTTC.

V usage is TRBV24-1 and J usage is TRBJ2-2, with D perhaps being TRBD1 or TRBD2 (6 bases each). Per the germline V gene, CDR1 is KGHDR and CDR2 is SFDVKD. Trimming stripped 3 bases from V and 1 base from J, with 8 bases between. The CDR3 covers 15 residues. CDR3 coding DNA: TGTGCCACCAGTGATGCGGGACAGAACACCGGGGAGCTGTTTTTT. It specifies CATSDAGQNTGELFF.

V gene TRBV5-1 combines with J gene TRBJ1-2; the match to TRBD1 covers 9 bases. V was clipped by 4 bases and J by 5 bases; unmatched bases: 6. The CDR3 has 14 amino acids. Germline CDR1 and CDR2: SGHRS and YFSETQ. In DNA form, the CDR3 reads TGCGCCAGCAGCACGGGGACAGGGCTATATGGCTACACCTTC. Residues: CASSTGTGLYGYTF.

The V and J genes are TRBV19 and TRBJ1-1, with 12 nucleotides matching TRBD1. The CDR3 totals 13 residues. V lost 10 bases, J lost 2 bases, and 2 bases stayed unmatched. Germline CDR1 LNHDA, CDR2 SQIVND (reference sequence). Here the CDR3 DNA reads TGTGCCATCGGGACAGGGGGCAACACTGAAGCTTTCTTT. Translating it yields CAIGTGGNTEAFF.

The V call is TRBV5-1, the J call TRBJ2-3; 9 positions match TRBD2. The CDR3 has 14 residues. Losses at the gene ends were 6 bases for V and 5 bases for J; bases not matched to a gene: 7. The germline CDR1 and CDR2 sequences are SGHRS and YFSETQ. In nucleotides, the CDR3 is TGCGCCAGCAATGGCGGGGGGGCGGTAGATACGCAGTATTTT. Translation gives CASNGGGAVDTQYF.

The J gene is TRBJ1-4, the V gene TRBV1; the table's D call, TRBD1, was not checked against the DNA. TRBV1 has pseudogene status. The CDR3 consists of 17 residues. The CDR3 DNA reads TGCACCGGCAGCCAAGATGACAGAATTGCAACTAATGAAAAACTGTTTTTT. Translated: CTGSQDDRIATNEKLFF.

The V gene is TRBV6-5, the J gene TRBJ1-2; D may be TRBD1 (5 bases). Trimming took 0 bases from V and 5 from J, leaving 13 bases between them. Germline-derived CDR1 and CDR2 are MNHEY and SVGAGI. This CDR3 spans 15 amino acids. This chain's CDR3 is CASSYSKGDRYGYTF. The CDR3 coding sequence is TGTGCCAGCAGTTACTCGAAAGGGGATAGGTATGGCTACACCTTC.

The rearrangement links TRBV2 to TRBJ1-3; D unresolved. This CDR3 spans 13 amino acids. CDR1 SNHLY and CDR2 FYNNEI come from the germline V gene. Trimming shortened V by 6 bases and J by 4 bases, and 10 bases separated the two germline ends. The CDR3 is CASRADRGNTIYF. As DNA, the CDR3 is TGTGCCAGCAGGGCAGATAGAGGAAACACCATATATTTT.

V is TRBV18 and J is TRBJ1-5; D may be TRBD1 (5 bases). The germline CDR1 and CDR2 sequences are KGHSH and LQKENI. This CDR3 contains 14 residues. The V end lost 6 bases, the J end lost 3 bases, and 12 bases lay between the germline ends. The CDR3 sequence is CASSSGGINQPQHF. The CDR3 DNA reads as TGTGCCAGCTCTTCGGGGGGGATCAATCAGCCCCAGCATTTT.

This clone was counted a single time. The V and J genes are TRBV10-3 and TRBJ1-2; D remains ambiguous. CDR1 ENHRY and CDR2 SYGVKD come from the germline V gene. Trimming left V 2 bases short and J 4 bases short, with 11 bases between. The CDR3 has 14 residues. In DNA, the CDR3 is TGTGCCATCAGTGAGGAGGACCTCGCCTATGGCTACACCTTC. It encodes CAISEEDLAYGYTF.

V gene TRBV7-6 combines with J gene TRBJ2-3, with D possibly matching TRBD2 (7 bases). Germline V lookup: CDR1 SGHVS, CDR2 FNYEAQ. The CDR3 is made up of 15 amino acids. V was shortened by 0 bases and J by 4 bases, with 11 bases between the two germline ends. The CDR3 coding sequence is TGTGCCAGCAGCTTAGCGGGGGGGGCCGCAGATACGCAGTATTTT. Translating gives CASSLAGGAADTQYF.

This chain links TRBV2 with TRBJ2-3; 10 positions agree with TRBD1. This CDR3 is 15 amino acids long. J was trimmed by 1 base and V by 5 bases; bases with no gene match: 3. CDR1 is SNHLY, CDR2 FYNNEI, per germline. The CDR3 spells CASSTGTGGTDTQYF. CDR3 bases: TGTGCCAGCAGTACCGGGACAGGGGGCACAGATACGCAGTATTTT.

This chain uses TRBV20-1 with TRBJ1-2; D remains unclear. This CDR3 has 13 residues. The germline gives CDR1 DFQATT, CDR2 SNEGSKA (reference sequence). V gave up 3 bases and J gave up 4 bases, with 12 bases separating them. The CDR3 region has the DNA TGCAGTGCTAGTTCTCGATTAACCTATGGCTACACCTTC. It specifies CSASSRLTYGYTF.

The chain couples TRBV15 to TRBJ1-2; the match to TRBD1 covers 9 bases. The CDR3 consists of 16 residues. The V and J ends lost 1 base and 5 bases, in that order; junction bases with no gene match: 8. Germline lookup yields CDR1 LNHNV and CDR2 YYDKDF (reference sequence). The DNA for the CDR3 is TGTGCCACCAGCAGAGGGCTCGGACAGGGGTTGTATGGCTACACCTTC. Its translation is CATSRGLGQGLYGYTF.

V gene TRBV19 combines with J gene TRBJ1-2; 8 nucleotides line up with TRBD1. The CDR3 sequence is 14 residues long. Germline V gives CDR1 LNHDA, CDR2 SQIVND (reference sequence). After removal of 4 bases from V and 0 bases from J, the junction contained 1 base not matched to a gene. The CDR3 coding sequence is TGTGCCAGTAGTAAGGACAGGGCTAACTATGGCTACACCTTC. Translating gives CASSKDRANYGYTF.

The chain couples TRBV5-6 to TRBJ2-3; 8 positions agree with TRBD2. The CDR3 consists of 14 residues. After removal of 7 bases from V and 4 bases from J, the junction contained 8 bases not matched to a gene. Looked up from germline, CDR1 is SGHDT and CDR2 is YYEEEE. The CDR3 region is CASWDGAGADTQYF. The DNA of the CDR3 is TGTGCCAGCTGGGATGGAGCGGGGGCAGATACGCAGTATTTT.